Following are 31 T cell receptor beta chains from one sample sequenced in a study of cytomegalovirus exposure and HLA in healthy donors. Researchers ran the PCR with 60 Vbeta and 13 Jbeta primers. The table came from immunoSEQ multiplex PCR; TCRdb's copy has only in-frame clones and leaves some out. The sample lists about 80,000 clones; 60% to 80% were seen once. Sequencing used PBMCs. Source of these receptors: a woman aged 45-59 years in good health and CMV-seropositive.

The chain has TRBV5-1 and TRBJ1-4; 9 positions match TRBD1. There are 20 residues in the CDR3. Germline CDR1 SGHRS, CDR2 YFSETQ. The J segment lost 5 bases and the V segment lost 0 bases, leaving 17 bases of the junction unmatched. In DNA, the CDR3 is TGCGCCAGCAGCTTGGGACCCGTCCCGGGACAGGGTTGGGGGAATGAAAAACTGTTTTTT. It codes for CASSLGPVPGQGWGNEKLFF.

The V gene is TRBV19, the J gene TRBJ1-5; 8 bases fit TRBD1. J was trimmed by 4 bases and V by 11 bases; bases with no gene match: 10. Per the germline V gene, CDR1 is LNHDA and CDR2 is SQIVND (reference sequence). This CDR3 is built from 14 residues. The CDR3 nucleotides are TGTGCCGCCAAAGACAGGGGCGGGAATCAGCCCCAGCATTTT. Translated: CAAKDRGGNQPQHF.

The CDR3 sequence is CASILSGGAPYEQYF. Here the CDR3 DNA reads TGTGCCAGCATCCTAAGCGGGGGCGCGCCCTACGAGCAGTACTTC. This rearrangement joins TRBV6-1 to TRBJ2-5; 8 positions match TRBD2. The DNA end favors TRBJ2-7, so the J call may be wrong. The CDR3 is 15 residues long. CDR1 MNHNS and CDR2 SASEGT come from the germline V gene.

A remark on this clone: Other DNA sequences of this sample code for an identical CDR3. The chain employs TRBV5-1 and TRBJ2-1; D may be TRBD2 (6 bases). Trimming pared 0 bases from V and 0 bases from J, leaving 10 bases between. Germline CDR1 SGHRS, CDR2 YFSETQ. CDR3 size: 16 residues. The CDR3 here is CASSLGSGSSYNEQFF. The CDR3 DNA reads as TGCGCCAGCAGCTTGGGGTCCGGGAGCTCCTACAATGAGCAGTTCTTC.

V is TRBV7-8 and J is TRBJ1-4; TRBD1 matches 7 bases. Germline-derived CDR1 and CDR2 are SGHVS and FQNEAQ. The CDR3 runs 16 residues. With V trimmed by 2 bases and J by 5 bases, 8 bases remained unmatched. In nucleotides, the CDR3 is TGTGCCAGCAGCTTAAAGAGGGGGCGTACGAATGAAAAACTGTTTTTT. Translated, it gives CASSLKRGRTNEKLFF.

This rearrangement joins TRBV7-3 to TRBJ2-5; D is possibly TRBD1 (5 bases). This CDR3 is built from 15 residues. V was shortened by 1 base and J by 5 bases, with 14 bases between the two germline ends. Germline V gives CDR1 SGHTA, CDR2 FQGTGA. The CDR3 nucleotides are TGTGCCAGCAGCTTAAGTGGGGCCCAAGGGGAGACCCAGTACTTC. Protein product: CASSLSGAQGETQYF.

This sequence joins TRBV2 and TRBJ2-7; 9 positions agree with TRBD2. Trimming cost V 10 bases and J 5 bases; bases outside gene matches: 12. Germline values: CDR1 SNHLY, CDR2 FYNNEI. The CDR3 is 14 amino acids. The CDR3 sequence: CATGPPSGMHEQYV. CDR3 bases: TGTGCCACAGGCCCGCCTAGCGGGATGCACGAGCAGTACGTC.

The V gene is TRBV2, the J gene TRBJ1-1, with a weak D call TRBD1 (6 bases). The V and J ends lost 6 bases and 8 bases respectively, with 22 bases between them. Germline CDR1 is SNHLY and CDR2 is FYNNEI. The CDR3 is 15 amino acids. The CDR3 DNA follows: TGTGCCAGCAGGAGGGGGTTGGGACGGCAAGAGGAAGCTTTCTTT. This translates into CASRRGLGRQEEAFF. Full variable domain (rest looked up from reference TRBV2 and TRBJ1-1): EPEVTQTPSHQVTQMGQEVILRCVPISNHLYFYWYRQILGQKVEFLVSFYNNEISEKSEIFDDQFSVERPDGSNFTLKIRSTKLEDSAMYFCASRRGLGRQEEAFFGQGTRLTVV.

This chain connects TRBV2 to TRBJ1-4; tentative D call: TRBD1 (6 bases). The CDR3 runs 14 residues. Germline CDR1 and CDR2: SNHLY and FYNNEI. V lost 4 bases and J lost 8, with 14 bases in between. CDR3 coding DNA: TGTGCCAGCAGTGGGAACAGGCAGGGGGAAAAACTGTTTTTT. Amino acids: CASSGNRQGEKLFF.

This rearrangement joins TRBV11-2 to TRBJ2-7, with D uncertain. CDR1 is SGHAT, CDR2 FQNNGV, per germline. The CDR3 has 14 residues. V was clipped by 3 bases and J by 3 bases, with 12 bases between them. CDR3 sequence: CASSFGYGYYEQYV. CDR3 coding DNA: TGTGCCAGCAGCTTCGGGTATGGGTACTACGAGCAGTACGTC.

This clone was seen a single time. V is TRBV28 and J is TRBJ2-5, with D possibly matching TRBD1 (6 bases). Germline V gives CDR1 MDHEN, CDR2 SYDVKM. The CDR3 is made up of 13 amino acids. The V end was cut by 6 bases, the J end by 4 bases, with 12 bases between. CDR3 in amino acids: CASSRDTGETQYF. CDR3 bases: TGTGCCAGCAGCCGGGACACAGGAGAGACCCAGTACTTC.

This rearrangement joins TRBV5-4 to TRBJ2-1, with TRBD2 identical over 7 bases. The germline V gene encodes CDR1 SGHNT and CDR2 YYREEE (reference sequence). CDR3 size: 14 residues. With V trimmed by 2 bases and J by 9 bases, 8 bases remained unmatched. This CDR3 reads CASSLKRDASEQFF. DNA for the CDR3: TGTGCCAGCAGCTTAAAGCGGGATGCAAGTGAGCAGTTCTTC. The full variable domain, completed using reference TRBV5-4 and TRBJ2-1, is ETGVTQSPTHLIKTRGQQVTLRCSSQSGHNTVSWYQQALGQGPQFIFQYYREEENGRGNFPPRFSGLQFPNYSSELNVNALELDDSALYLCASSLKRDASEQFFGPGTRLTVL.

The gene calls are TRBV9 and TRBJ2-3, with 7 bases fitting TRBD2. This CDR3 contains 17 residues. Germline CDR1 and CDR2: SGDLS and YYNGEE. With 0 bases clipped from V and 4 bases from J, the junction kept 11 bases outside the gene matches. The CDR3 DNA reads as TGTGCCAGCAGCGTAGATCCAGCGGGGCTTACGGCAGATACGCAGTATTTT. This encodes CASSVDPAGLTADTQYF.

This chain uses TRBV5-1 with TRBJ2-7; 7 bases align to TRBD2. The junction had 9 bases not matched to a gene; V was cut back by 9 bases and J by 0 bases. The CDR3 sequence is 14 residues long. CDR1 is SGHRS and CDR2 is YFSETQ in the germline V gene. CDR3 region: CATSRSGDSYEQYF. The CDR3, as DNA: TGCGCCACTTCCAGAAGCGGGGACTCCTACGAGCAGTACTTC.

This chain links TRBV2 with TRBJ2-2; 9 bases fit TRBD1. J lost 6 bases, V lost 6 bases, and 11 bases had no gene match. Germline CDR1 is SNHLY and CDR2 is FYNNEI. CDR3 length: 16 residues. The CDR3 sequence is CASRLVTGGAPGELFF. For the CDR3, the DNA is TGTGCCAGCAGATTGGTTACAGGGGGCGCCCCCGGGGAGCTGTTTTTT.

The chain combines TRBV10-1 with TRBJ2-3; 8 bases align to TRBD2. After removal of 7 bases from V and 1 base from J, the junction contained 1 base not matched to a gene. The V gene's germline CDR1 is WNHNN and CDR2 SYGVQD (reference sequence). The CDR3 is 13 residues long. CDR3 in DNA: TGCGCCAGCAAAGCGGGAGGCACAGATACGCAGTATTTT. It is translated as CASKAGGTDTQYF.

The chain employs TRBV5-1 and TRBJ1-1; D unclear. The ends were cut back, 0 bases at V and 5 bases at J, with 14 bases in the middle. The CDR3 is 15 residues long. CDR1 and CDR2 from the germline V gene are SGHRS and YFSETQ. The CDR3 reads CASSLGTGGGTEAFF. For the CDR3, the DNA is TGCGCCAGCAGCTTGGGAACGGGTGGAGGGACTGAAGCTTTCTTT.

The chain uses TRBV6-6 and TRBJ1-1; a possible D gene is TRBD1 (5 bases). CDR3 length: 13 residues. V gave up 7 bases and J gave up 10 bases, with 19 bases separating them. Germline V gene sequence: CDR1 MNHNY, CDR2 SVGAGI (reference sequence). In DNA, the CDR3 is TGTGCCAGCATTCATCCGGGGGGGGAGTCAGCTTTCTTT. This sequence encodes CASIHPGGESAFF.

Turning to this clone: One junction end disagrees with the germline gene, perhaps due to a read error. The rearrangement uses TRBV7-9 and TRBJ1-2; D is perhaps TRBD1 (5 bases). Looked up from germline, CDR1 is SEHNR and CDR2 is FQNEAQ (reference sequence). The CDR3 length is 15 residues. The chain's CDR3 is CSSKYTGGEYYGYTF. The CDR3 DNA reads as TGTTCCAGCAAGTATACGGGAGGGGAATACTATGGCTACACCTTC.

The chain combines TRBV19 with TRBJ2-6, with D perhaps matching TRBD1 (5 bases). The CDR3 runs 15 residues. In germline, CDR1 is LNHDA, CDR2 SQIVND (reference sequence). Trimming took 2 bases from V and 2 from J, leaving 7 bases between them. DNA of the CDR3: TGTGCCAGTAGTATAAAGGGGCCTGGGGCCAACGTCCTGACTTTC. It yields the protein CASSIKGPGANVLTF.

J is TRBJ2-1 and V is TRBV5-4; D remains unclear. Germline V gives CDR1 SGHNT, CDR2 YYREEE (reference sequence). This CDR3 spans 16 amino acids. Trimming cost V 4 bases and J 2 bases, with 16 bases left between them. The CDR3 loop is CASSNSRSAAYNEQFF. The CDR3 nucleotides are TGTGCCAGCAGCAATTCTAGGTCGGCAGCCTACAATGAGCAGTTCTTC.

The chain couples TRBV7-3 to TRBJ2-1; weak D call: TRBD1 (6 bases). The germline V and J ends were trimmed by 5 bases and 5 bases, with 10 bases remaining between them. This CDR3 comprises 13 residues. Germline loops: CDR1 SGHTA, CDR2 FQGTGA. The CDR3 DNA reads as TGTGCCAGCAGCCCCAACAGGGACAATGAGCAGTTCTTC. Amino acids: CASSPNRDNEQFF.

This clone was counted a few times. The V and J genes are TRBV6-4 and TRBJ1-1, with D hard to call. Trimming took off 0 bases at V and 5 bases at J, with 13 bases between the two ends. The CDR3 runs to 15 residues. Germline-derived CDR1 and CDR2 are MRHNA and SNTAGT. The CDR3 region is CASSDSPRGGTEAFF. The DNA for the CDR3 is TGTGCCAGCAGTGACTCCCCCCGGGGTGGGACTGAAGCTTTCTTT.

The J gene is TRBJ1-2, the V gene TRBV4-1; the D is unclear. The CDR3 runs 12 residues. V was pared by 0 bases and J by 5 bases, with 4 bases between. From germline, CDR1 is MGHRA and CDR2 YSYEKL. The CDR3 is CASSQDKYGYTF. In DNA, the CDR3 is TGCGCCAGCAGCCAAGACAAATATGGCTACACCTTC.

The chain recombines TRBV27 with TRBJ2-4; TRBD1 matches at 10 bases. Germline values: CDR1 MNHEY, CDR2 SMNVEV (reference sequence). V lost 4 bases, J lost 9 bases, and 12 bases stayed unmatched. The CDR3 is made up of 16 amino acids. CDR3 nucleotides: TGTGCCAGCAGTTCTACTACCGGGACAGGGGAGGGCATTCAGTACTTC. Translating it yields CASSSTTGTGEGIQYF.

In this sample, this clone turned up a few times. This rearrangement joins TRBV13 to TRBJ1-1; TRBD1 agrees at 9 bases. The CDR3 contains 15 residues. Germline V lookup: CDR1 PRHDT, CDR2 FYEKMQ (reference sequence). The V segment lost 5 bases and the J segment 5 bases; nucleotides outside the gene matches: 9. CDR3 sequence (DNA): TGTGCCAGCAGCCCCCCCGGGACAGGGAGTACTGAAGCTTTCTTT. Translation gives CASSPPGTGSTEAFF.

The chain recombines TRBV5-4 with TRBJ1-5, with D possibly matching TRBD1 (5 bases). CDR3 length equals 12 residues. The germline V and J ends were trimmed by 7 bases and 7 bases, with 12 bases remaining between them. Germline V gene sequence: CDR1 SGHNT, CDR2 YYREEE (reference sequence). DNA for the CDR3: TGTGCCAGCTCACAGGACAAACAGCCCCAGCATTTT. Translating it yields CASSQDKQPQHF.

The gene calls are TRBV5-1 and TRBJ2-7; 9 nucleotides agree with TRBD2. After removal of 4 bases from V and 4 bases from J, the junction contained 18 bases not matched to a gene. The germline V gene has CDR1 SGHRS and CDR2 YFSETQ. The CDR3 has 18 residues. For the CDR3, the DNA is TGCGCCAGCAGCCCTCAACCCGGGACTAGCAAGGGGATATACGAGCAGTACGTC. Translation: CASSPQPGTSKGIYEQYV.

This clone was detected only a few times. CDR3 coding DNA: TGTGCCAGCAGCTCGCGACAGGGTAATCAGCCCCAGCATTTT. It specifies CASSSRQGNQPQHF. The chain has TRBV7-2 and TRBJ1-5; 7 nucleotides agree with TRBD1. The CDR3 consists of 14 residues. CDR1 is SGHTA, CDR2 FQGNSA, per germline. V gave up 4 bases and J gave up 4 bases; unmatched junction bases: 4.

This chain uses TRBV30 with TRBJ1-5; 8 bases line up with TRBD1. The CDR3 extends over 14 amino acids. Germline lookup yields CDR1 GTSNPN and CDR2 SVGIG (reference sequence). Trimming at V came to 2 bases and at J to 4 bases, leaving 4 bases not matched to a gene. The CDR3 loop reads CAWSQTGVNQPQHF. The CDR3 DNA sequence: TGTGCCTGGAGTCAGACAGGGGTTAATCAGCCCCAGCATTTT.

This clone has a single count. This chain uses TRBV25-1 with TRBJ2-7, with 8 bases matching TRBD1. Trimming took 4 bases from V and 4 from J; bases not matched to a gene: 6. CDR3 length: 14 amino acids. Germline assignment: CDR1 MGHDK and CDR2 SYGVNS. The CDR3 is CASSGTDRGYEQYF. In DNA, the CDR3 is TGTGCCAGCAGTGGAACCGACAGGGGATACGAGCAGTACTTC.